One and the same sample provided the 18 T cell receptor beta chains below, sequenced in a study of T cells after yellow fever vaccination. TCRdb re-analysed the 5' RACE reads in MiXCR, keeping a single row per CDR3 protein. Of some 120,000 distinct CDR3 sequences detected, 8.4% appear once; the ten largest clones hold about 25%. The sequencing used CD8+ T cells sorted from PBMCs, collected 45 days after the yellow fever booster vaccination. Every receptor here comes from a man aged 30 to 39 who received the YFV17D yellow fever vaccine.

This clonotype was detected many times. The CDR3 loop reads CASSTTGSRRSEQYF. For the CDR3, the DNA is TGTGCCAGCAGCACAACAGGGTCTCGGAGAAGCGAGCAGTACTTC. This chain links TRBV27 with TRBJ2-7, with TRBD1 as a possible D gene (6 bases). This CDR3 is 15 amino acids long. Germline-derived CDR1 and CDR2 are MNHEY and SMNVEV (reference sequence). Trimming pared 6 bases from V and 6 bases from J, leaving 21 bases between.

This clonotype was found many times. The J gene is TRBJ2-7, the V gene TRBV27, with D possibly TRBD2 on 6 matching bases. Germline V gene lookup returns CDR1 MNHEY and CDR2 SMNVEV (reference sequence). The V and J ends lost 6 bases and 3 bases respectively, with 15 bases between them. CDR3 size: 14 residues. In DNA, the CDR3 is TGTGCCAGCAGAGCTCCGGGACTCAGCTACGAGCAGTACTTC. This codes for CASRAPGLSYEQYF.

This clonotype has just a few counts. The rearrangement links TRBV5-5 to TRBJ2-7; TRBD2 matches at 15 bases. Germline CDR1 is SGHKS and CDR2 is YYEKEE (reference sequence). The V and J ends lost 4 bases and 7 bases, in that order; junction bases with no gene match: 6. There are 15 residues in the CDR3. The CDR3 bases are TGTGCCAGCAGCATCGGACTAGCGGGAGGGCGGGAGCAGTACTTC. Translating gives CASSIGLAGGREQYF. The full variable domain, in which reference TRBV5-5 and TRBJ2-7 provide the parts outside the CDR3, is DAGVTQSPTHLIKTRGQQVTLRCSPISGHKSVSWYQQVLGQGPQFIFQYYEKEERGRGNFPDRFSARQFPNYSSELNVNALLLGDSALYLCASSIGLAGGREQYFGPGTRLTVT.

This clonotype has at least ten counts. This sequence joins TRBV7-3 and TRBJ2-7; 8 bases align to TRBD1. With V trimmed by 5 bases and J by 3 bases, 3 bases remained unmatched. This CDR3 is built from 13 residues. Germline V lookup: CDR1 SGHTA, CDR2 FQGTGA. The CDR3 sequence is CASSHDRGYEQYF. CDR3 DNA: TGTGCCAGCAGCCACGACAGGGGCTACGAGCAGTACTTC. The full variable domain, its missing parts supplied by reference TRBV7-3 and TRBJ2-7, is GAGVSQTPSNKVTEKGKYVELRCDPISGHTALYWYRQSLGQGPEFLIYFQGTGAADDSGLPNDRFFAVRPEGSVSTLKIQRTERGDSAVYLCASSHDRGYEQYFGPGTRLTVT.

This clonotype was seen at least ten times. This chain connects TRBV11-2 to TRBJ2-2; D possibly corresponds to TRBD2 (7 bases). V was pared by 8 bases and J by 7 bases, with 26 bases between. Germline-derived CDR1 and CDR2 are SGHAT and FQNNGV. This CDR3 has 17 residues. The CDR3 here is CASLFGGLAEADGELFF. The CDR3 DNA sequence: TGTGCCAGCTTATTTGGGGGGCTAGCGGAGGCCGACGGGGAGCTGTTTTTT.

The J gene is TRBJ2-3, the V gene TRBV11-2; the match to TRBD2 covers 7 bases. Losses at the gene ends were 8 bases for V and 4 bases for J; bases not matched to a gene: 12. The CDR3 length is 15 residues. Germline CDR1 is SGHAT and CDR2 is FQNNGV. This CDR3 is CASDFSGGSADTQYF. The CDR3, as DNA: TGTGCCAGCGACTTCTCTGGCGGGAGCGCAGATACGCAGTATTTT.

The table lists this clonotype with many counts. The chain links TRBV28 to TRBJ2-7, with a tentative D call TRBD2 (5 bases). The CDR3 sequence is 13 residues long. Trimming stripped 6 bases from V and 3 bases from J, with 12 bases between. Germline V lookup: CDR1 MDHEN, CDR2 SYDVKM. CDR3 loop: CASSPGLDYEQYF. CDR3 DNA: TGTGCCAGCAGCCCCGGACTGGACTACGAGCAGTACTTC.

This clonotype was seen many times. This chain joins TRBV24-1 and TRBJ2-5; D is uncertain. The V gene lost 4 bases and the J gene lost 2 bases, with 4 bases spanning the gap. The germline CDR1 and CDR2 sequences are KGHDR and SFDVKD. CDR3 length: 12 amino acids. CDR3 in amino acids: CATSDQQETQYF. Written as DNA, the CDR3 is TGTGCCACCAGTGACCAACAAGAGACCCAGTACTTC.

This clonotype was recorded at least ten times. The chain couples TRBV4-3 to TRBJ2-1, with 13 bases lining up with TRBD2. This CDR3 is built from 16 residues. The V gene end was trimmed by 0 bases and the J gene end by 9 bases; junction bases not matched to a gene: 5. Germline CDR1 is LGHNA and CDR2 is YSLEER. The CDR3 is CASSQDILAGGPEQFF. The DNA of the CDR3 is TGCGCCAGCAGCCAAGATATACTAGCGGGAGGGCCTGAGCAGTTCTTC.

Ten or more counts support this clonotype. The chain carries TRBV6-2 or TRBV6-3 and TRBJ2-1; possible D gene TRBD2, 6 bases. CDR1 MNHEY and CDR2 SVGEGT come from the germline V gene. Deletions cut 6 bases from V and 0 bases from J, with 12 bases between. The CDR3 is 15 residues long. In nucleotides, the CDR3 is TGTGCCAGCAGCAGACTAGAGAGCTCCTACAATGAGCAGTTCTTC. Its translation is CASSRLESSYNEQFF.

Only a few counts were recorded for this clonotype. The V gene is TRBV2, the J gene TRBJ1-1; a weak D match, TRBD1 (6 bases). This CDR3 is 12 amino acids long. Germline CDR1 is SNHLY and CDR2 is FYNNEI. Trimming took 5 bases from V and 6 from J, leaving 10 bases between them. The CDR3 spells CASSHRAPEAFF. The DNA for the CDR3 is TGTGCCAGCAGTCACAGGGCCCCTGAAGCTTTCTTT.

In its sample, this clonotype was seen a few times. The rearrangement links TRBV7-3 to TRBJ2-3; D may be TRBD1 or TRBD2 (5 bases each). Germline V CDR1 and CDR2: SGHTA, FQGTGA. The CDR3 consists of 13 residues. Trimming shortened V by 6 bases and J by 5 bases, and 12 bases separated the two germline ends. CDR3 DNA: TGTGCCAGCAGTCTCATTGGGGGAGATACGCAGTATTTT. Amino acids: CASSLIGGDTQYF.

The chain links TRBV19 to TRBJ2-7, with D perhaps TRBD1 (5 bases). CDR3 length: 14 residues. Trimming removed 2 bases from V and 3 bases from J, with 11 bases in between. Germline loops: CDR1 LNHDA, CDR2 SQIVND (reference sequence). CDR3: CASSITFDSYEQYF. DNA for the CDR3: TGTGCCAGTAGTATAACCTTCGACAGCTACGAGCAGTACTTC.

V usage is TRBV20-1 and J usage is TRBJ1-1; D perhaps matches TRBD1 (6 bases). V shed 3 bases and J shed 1 base, with 12 bases lying between them. The CDR3 loop spans 14 amino acids. Germline-derived CDR1 and CDR2 are DFQATT and SNEGSKA (reference sequence). CDR3 coding DNA: TGCAGTGCTAGTGACAGGAGAAAGAACACTGAAGCTTTCTTT. Residues: CSASDRRKNTEAFF.

The chain carries TRBV4-1 and TRBJ2-7, with unresolved D. V lost 2 bases, J lost 2 bases, and 10 bases lay in between. Germline CDR1 reads MGHRA; CDR2 reads YSYEKL. The CDR3 runs 14 residues. The CDR3 nucleotides are TGCGCCAGCAGCCAATATAGTGGAGCCTACGAGCAGTACTTC. Protein sequence: CASSQYSGAYEQYF.

A remark on this clonotype: A read error is possible here, since a much larger clone lies one base away. It is likely a read error, because the conserved phenylalanine at the end of the CDR3 is missing. The rearrangement links TRBV7-8 to TRBJ2-3, with TRBD2 matching 7 bases. This CDR3 spans 14 amino acids. Germline trimming cut 1 base from V and 4 bases from J; bases unmatched to any gene: 2. Germline V gene lookup returns CDR1 SGHVS and CDR2 FQNEAQ. CDR3 bases: TGTGCCAGCAGCTTAGGGGGGGGGGCAGATACGCAGTATTCT. The encoded protein is CASSLGGGADTQYS.

This clonotype has more than one count but fewer than ten. CDR3 nucleotides: TGTGCCATCACTCCCTCCACCGGGGAGCTGTTTTTT. Protein product: CAITPSTGELFF. V usage is TRBV10-3 and J usage is TRBJ2-2; no definite D call. The CDR3 runs 12 residues. The V gene lost 7 bases and the J gene lost 4 bases, with 7 bases spanning the gap. Germline V CDR1 and CDR2: ENHRY, SYGVKD.

The sample holds many counts of this clonotype. In nucleotides, the CDR3 is TGCAGTGCAAATCGCGGACAGTTCAACACTGAAGCTTTCTTT. This encodes CSANRGQFNTEAFF. This chain connects TRBV20-1 to TRBJ1-1; D is perhaps TRBD1 (6 bases). The CDR3 is 14 amino acids. Trimming removed 6 bases at V and 2 bases at J, with 16 bases between. Germline CDR1 DFQATT, CDR2 SNEGSKA (reference sequence).